This T cell receptor beta chain was retrieved from a study of shared clonotypes between healthy human individuals. Study context: CD4 naive cells filled three plates per donor, CD4 memory three, CD8 naive two and CD8 memory one. General study results and limits: Clonotype sharing among donors likely depends on sequencing depth. In contrast to clonotypes shared by all four donors, non-shared clonotypes had lower generation probabilities.

Original processing notes: Because ImmunoSEQ provided only junction sequences with no quality scores, the filtering differed. Profiling relied on immunoSEQ multiplex PCR, and the TCRdb table lists in-frame clones only, not all of them. D and trimming come from the DNA, and the V and J calls and clone size come from that table. This sample has about 820,000 clones, with approximately 92% found just once. CD45RO-negative, CCR7-selected cells formed the naive CD8 fraction, which excluded terminally differentiated effector memory CD45RA+ cells. As to this clone: Its antigen is not identified.

The CDR3 is 15 residues long. Per germline, CDR1 SGHRS and CDR2 YFSETQ. V dropped 2 bases and J dropped 3 bases, with 15 bases sitting between them. The specimen sequenced was naive CD8+ T cells sorted from blood. The sequence was obtained from a man younger than 45 in good health. The chain couples TRBV5-1 to TRBJ2-7, with a possible D match to TRBD1 (6 bases). In DNA, the CDR3 is TGCGCCAGCAGCTTCAGGGGTAAGGAGGACTACGAGCAGTACTTC. Translating it yields CASSFRGKEDYEQYF.